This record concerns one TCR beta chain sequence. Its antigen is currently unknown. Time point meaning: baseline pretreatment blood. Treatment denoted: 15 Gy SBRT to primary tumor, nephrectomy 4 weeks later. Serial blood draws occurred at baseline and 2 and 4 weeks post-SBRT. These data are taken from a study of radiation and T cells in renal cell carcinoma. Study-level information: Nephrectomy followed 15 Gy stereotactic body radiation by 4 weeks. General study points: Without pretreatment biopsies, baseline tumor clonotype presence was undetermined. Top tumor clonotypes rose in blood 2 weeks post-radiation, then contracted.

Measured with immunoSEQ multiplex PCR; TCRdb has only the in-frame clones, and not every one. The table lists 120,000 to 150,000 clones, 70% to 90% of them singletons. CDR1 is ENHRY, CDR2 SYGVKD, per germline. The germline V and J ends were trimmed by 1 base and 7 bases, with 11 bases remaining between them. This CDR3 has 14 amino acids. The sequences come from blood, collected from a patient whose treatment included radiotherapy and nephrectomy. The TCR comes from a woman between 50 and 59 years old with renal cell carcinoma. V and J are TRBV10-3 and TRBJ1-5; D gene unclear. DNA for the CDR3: TGTGCCATCAGTGAGTACGAGGGTGGACAGCCCCAGCATTTT. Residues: CAISEYEGGQPQHF.